This section outlines one TCR beta chain sequence together with its context. As yet, its antigen is unknown. This sample stems from a study of beta chain features in type 1 diabetes. Study as a whole: Examination spanned 100 million to 120 million sorted cells from all samples. Findings and caveats of the study: TCRB CDR3s were moderately but significantly shorter in Type 1 diabetes patients in all four CD4+ subsets. For patients, the naive, central memory and Treg TCRB repertoires appeared more alike than for healthy donors.

Germline-derived CDR1 and CDR2 are MNHNS and SASEGT. The CDR3 has 12 amino acids. The V and J ends lost 8 bases and 5 bases respectively, with 13 bases between them. The study reverse transcribed the entire isolated RNA, so it sequenced expressed TCRB transcripts. The table came from immunoSEQ multiplex PCR; TCRdb's copy has only in-frame clones and leaves some out. The table lists hundreds of thousands of clones, under 15% of them singletons. The sequencing sample was made of naive CD4+ T cells from blood. V and J are TRBV6-1 and TRBJ2-7, with D perhaps TRBD1 (5 bases). The TCR was taken from a man aged 18 to 29 with type 1 diabetes. The chain's CDR3 is CASGTGWNEQYF. CDR3 DNA: TGTGCCAGCGGAACAGGTTGGAACGAGCAGTACTTC.